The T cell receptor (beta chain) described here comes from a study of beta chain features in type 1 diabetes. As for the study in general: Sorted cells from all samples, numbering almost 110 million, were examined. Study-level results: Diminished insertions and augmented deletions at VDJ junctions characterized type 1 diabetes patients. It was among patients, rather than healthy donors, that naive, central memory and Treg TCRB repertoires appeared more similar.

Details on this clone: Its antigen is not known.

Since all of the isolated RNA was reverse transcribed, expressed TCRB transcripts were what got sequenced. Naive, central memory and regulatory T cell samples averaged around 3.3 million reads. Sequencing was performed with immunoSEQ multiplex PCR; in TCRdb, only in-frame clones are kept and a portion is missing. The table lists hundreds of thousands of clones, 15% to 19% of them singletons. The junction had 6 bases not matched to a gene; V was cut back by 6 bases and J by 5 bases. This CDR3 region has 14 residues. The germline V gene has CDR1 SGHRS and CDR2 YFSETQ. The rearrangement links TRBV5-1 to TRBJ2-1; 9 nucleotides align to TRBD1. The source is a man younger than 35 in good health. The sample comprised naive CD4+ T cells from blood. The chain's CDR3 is CASTGTGKHNEQFF. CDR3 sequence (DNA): TGCGCCAGCACCGGGACAGGGAAACACAATGAGCAGTTCTTC.